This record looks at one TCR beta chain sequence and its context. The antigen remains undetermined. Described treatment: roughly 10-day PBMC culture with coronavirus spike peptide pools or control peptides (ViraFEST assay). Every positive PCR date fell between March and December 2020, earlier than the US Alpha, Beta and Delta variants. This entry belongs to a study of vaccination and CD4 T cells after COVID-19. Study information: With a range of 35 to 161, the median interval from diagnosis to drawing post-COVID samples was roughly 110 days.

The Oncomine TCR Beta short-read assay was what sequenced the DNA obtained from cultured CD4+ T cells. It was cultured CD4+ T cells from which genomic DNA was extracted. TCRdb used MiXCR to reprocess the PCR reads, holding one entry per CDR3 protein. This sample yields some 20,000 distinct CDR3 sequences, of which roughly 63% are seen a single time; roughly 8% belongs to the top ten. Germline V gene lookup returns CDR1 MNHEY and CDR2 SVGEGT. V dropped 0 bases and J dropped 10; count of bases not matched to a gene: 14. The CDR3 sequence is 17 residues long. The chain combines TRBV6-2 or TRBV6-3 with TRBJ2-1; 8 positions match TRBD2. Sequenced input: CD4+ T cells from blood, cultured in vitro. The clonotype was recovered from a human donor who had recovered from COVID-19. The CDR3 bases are TGTGCCAGCAGTTACTCGTCCGGGACTAGACCCTCCCCGGAGCAGTTCTTC. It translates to CASSYSSGTRPSPEQFF.